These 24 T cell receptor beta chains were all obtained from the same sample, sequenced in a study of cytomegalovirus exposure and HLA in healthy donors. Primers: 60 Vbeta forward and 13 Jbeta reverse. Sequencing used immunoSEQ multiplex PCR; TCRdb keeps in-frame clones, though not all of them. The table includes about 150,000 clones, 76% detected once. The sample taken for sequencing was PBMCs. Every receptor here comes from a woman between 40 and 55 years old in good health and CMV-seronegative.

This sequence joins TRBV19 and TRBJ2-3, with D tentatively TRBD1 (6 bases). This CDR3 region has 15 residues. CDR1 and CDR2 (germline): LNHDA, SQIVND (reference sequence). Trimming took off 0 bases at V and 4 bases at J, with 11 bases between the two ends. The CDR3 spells CASSIEARGADTQYF. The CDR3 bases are TGTGCCAGTAGTATAGAGGCCAGGGGTGCAGATACGCAGTATTTT.

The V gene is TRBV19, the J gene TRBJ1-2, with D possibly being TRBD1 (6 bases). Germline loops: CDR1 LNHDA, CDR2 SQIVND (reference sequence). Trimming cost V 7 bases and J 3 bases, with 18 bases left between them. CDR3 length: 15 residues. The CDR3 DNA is TGTGCCAGTAACGCACGGGCGGGGGGGCACTATGGCTACACCTTC. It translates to CASNARAGGHYGYTF.

In DNA, the CDR3 is TGTGCCAGCAGTGTGACAGGAGGCTCTGGGGCCAACGTCCTGACTTTC. It yields the protein CASSVTGGSGANVLTF. The J gene is TRBJ2-6, the V gene TRBV6-1; a possible D gene is TRBD1 (6 bases). From germline, CDR1 is MNHNS and CDR2 SASEGT. There are 16 residues in the CDR3. Trimming removed 4 bases from V and 0 bases from J, with 10 bases in between.

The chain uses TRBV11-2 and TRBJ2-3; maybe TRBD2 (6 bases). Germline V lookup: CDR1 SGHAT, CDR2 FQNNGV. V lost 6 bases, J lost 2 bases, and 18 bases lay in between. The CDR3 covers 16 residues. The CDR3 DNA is TGTGCCAGCAGGGCCGGCAGGGCGGGGTACACAGATACGCAGTATTTT. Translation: CASRAGRAGYTDTQYF.

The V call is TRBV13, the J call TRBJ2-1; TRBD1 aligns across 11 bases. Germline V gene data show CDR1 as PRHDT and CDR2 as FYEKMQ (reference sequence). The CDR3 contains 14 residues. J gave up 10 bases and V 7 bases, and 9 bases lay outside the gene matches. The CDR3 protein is CASTSGTGGDEQFF. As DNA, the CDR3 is TGTGCCAGCACCTCAGGGACAGGGGGGGACGAGCAGTTCTTC.

The CDR3 here is CASSMGASWGQGSGANVLTF. DNA of the CDR3: TGTGCCAGTAGTATGGGCGCTAGCTGGGGACAGGGCTCTGGGGCCAACGTCCTGACTTTC. The rearrangement uses TRBV19 and TRBJ2-6; 9 nucleotides line up with TRBD1. The ends lost 3 bases at V and 0 bases at J; junction bases unmatched: 12. The CDR3 runs 20 residues. Germline CDR1 LNHDA, CDR2 SQIVND (reference sequence).

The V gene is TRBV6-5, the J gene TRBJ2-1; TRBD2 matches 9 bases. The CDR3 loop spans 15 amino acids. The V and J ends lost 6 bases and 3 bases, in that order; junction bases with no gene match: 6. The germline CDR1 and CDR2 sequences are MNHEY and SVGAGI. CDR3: CASSHPAGGYNEQFF. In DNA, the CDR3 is TGTGCCAGCAGCCACCCAGCGGGAGGCTACAATGAGCAGTTCTTC.

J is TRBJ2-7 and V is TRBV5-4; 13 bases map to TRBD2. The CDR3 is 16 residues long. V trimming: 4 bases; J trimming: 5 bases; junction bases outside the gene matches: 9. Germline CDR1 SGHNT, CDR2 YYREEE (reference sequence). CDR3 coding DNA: TGTGCCAGCAGCGCAACTAGCGGGAGGGCGAGGAACGAGCAGTACTTC. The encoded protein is CASSATSGRARNEQYF.

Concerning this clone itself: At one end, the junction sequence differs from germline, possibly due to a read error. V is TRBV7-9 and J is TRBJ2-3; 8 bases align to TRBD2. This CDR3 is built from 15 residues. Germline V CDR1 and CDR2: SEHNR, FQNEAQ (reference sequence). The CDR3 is CASTLRASGRDTQYF. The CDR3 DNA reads TGTGCCAGCACCTTAAGGGCTAGCGGGCGGGATACGCAGTATTTT.

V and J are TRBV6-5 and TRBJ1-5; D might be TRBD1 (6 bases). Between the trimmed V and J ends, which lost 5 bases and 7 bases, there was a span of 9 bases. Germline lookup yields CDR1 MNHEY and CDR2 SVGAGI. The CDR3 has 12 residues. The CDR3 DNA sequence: TGTGCCAGCAGTACAGGGTACCAGCCCCAGCATTTT. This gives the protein CASSTGYQPQHF.

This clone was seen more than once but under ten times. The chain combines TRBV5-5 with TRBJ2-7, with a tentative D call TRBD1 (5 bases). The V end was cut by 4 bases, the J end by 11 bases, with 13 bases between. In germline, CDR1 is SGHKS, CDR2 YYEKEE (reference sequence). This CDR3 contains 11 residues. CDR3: CASSTDRSEYF. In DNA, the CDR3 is TGTGCCAGCAGCACTGACAGATCCGAGTACTTC.

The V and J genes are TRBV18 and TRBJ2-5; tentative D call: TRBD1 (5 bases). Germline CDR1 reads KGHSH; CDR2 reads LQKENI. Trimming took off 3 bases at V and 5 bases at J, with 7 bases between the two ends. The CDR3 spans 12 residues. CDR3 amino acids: CASSPPGETQYF. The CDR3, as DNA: TGTGCCAGCTCACCCCCAGGGGAGACCCAGTACTTC. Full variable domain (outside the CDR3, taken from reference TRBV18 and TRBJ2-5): NAGVMQNPRHLVRRRGQEARLRCSPMKGHSHVYWYRQLPEEGLKFMVYLQKENIIDESGMPKERFSAEFPKEGPSILRIQQVVRGDSAAYFCASSPPGETQYFGPGTRLLVL.

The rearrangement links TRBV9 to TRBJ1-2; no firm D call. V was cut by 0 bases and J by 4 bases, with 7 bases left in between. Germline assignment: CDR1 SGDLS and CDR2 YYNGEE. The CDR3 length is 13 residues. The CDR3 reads CASSVAQAYGYTF. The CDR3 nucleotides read TGTGCCAGCAGCGTAGCCCAGGCCTATGGCTACACCTTC. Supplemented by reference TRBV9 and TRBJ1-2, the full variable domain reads DSGVTQTPKHLITATGQRVTLRCSPRSGDLSVYWYQQSLDQGLQFLIQYYNGEERAKGNILERFSAQQFPDLHSELNLSSLELGDSALYFCASSVAQAYGYTFGSGTRLTVV.

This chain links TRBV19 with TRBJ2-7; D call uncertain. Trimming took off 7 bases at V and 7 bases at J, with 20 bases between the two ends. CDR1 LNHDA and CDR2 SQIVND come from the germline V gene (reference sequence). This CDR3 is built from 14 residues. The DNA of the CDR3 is TGTGCCAGTACCCCCTCTCCGGAACTGGAGGAGCAGTACTTC. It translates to CASTPSPELEEQYF.

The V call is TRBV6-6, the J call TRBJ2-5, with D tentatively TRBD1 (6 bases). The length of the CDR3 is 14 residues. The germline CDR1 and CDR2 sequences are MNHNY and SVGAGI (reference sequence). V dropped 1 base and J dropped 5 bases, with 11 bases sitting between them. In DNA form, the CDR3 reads TGTGCCAGCAGTTACTACAGCCAGGGGGAGACCCAGTACTTC. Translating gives CASSYYSQGETQYF.

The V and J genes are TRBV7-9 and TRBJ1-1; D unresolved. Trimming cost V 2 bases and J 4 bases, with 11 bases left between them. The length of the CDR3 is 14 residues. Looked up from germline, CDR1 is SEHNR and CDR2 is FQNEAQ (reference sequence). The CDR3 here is CASSLPRSFTEAFF. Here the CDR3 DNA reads TGTGCCAGCAGCTTACCCCGTTCGTTCACTGAAGCTTTCTTT.

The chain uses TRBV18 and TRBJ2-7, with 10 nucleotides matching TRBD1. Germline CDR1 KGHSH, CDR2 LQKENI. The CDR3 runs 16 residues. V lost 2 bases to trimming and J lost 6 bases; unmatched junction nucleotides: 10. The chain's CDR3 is CASSPDTGTGASEQYF. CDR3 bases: TGTGCCAGCTCACCAGACACCGGGACAGGGGCCTCCGAGCAGTACTTC.

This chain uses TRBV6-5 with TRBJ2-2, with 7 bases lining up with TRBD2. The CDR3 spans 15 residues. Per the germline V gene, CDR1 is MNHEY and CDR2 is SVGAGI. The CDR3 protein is CSSKRGLAETGELFF. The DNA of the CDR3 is TGTTCCTCAAAGAGGGGTCTAGCGGAAACCGGGGAGCTGTTTTTT.

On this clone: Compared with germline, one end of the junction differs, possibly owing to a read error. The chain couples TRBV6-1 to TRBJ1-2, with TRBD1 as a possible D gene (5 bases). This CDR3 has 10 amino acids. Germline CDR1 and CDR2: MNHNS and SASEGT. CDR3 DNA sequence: TGTGCCAGCAGTGAATATGGGGGGTCCTTC. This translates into CASSEYGGSF.

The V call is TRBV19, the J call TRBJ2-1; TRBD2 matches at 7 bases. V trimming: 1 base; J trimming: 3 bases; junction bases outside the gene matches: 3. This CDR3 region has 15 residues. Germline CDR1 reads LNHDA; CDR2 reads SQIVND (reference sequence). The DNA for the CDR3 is TGTGCCAGTAGTATAGGGCTAGCGGACTACAATGAGCAGTTCTTC. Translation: CASSIGLADYNEQFF.

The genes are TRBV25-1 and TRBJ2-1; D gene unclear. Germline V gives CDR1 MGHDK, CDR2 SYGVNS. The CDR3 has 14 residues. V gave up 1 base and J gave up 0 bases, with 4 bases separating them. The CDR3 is CASSEFSSYNEQFF. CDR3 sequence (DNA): TGTGCCAGCAGTGAATTTAGCTCCTACAATGAGCAGTTCTTC.

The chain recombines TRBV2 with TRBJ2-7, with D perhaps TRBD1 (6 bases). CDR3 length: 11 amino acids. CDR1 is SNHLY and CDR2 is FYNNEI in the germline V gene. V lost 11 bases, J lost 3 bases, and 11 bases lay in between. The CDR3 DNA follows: TGTGCCTTACTGGACAGCTACGAGCAGTACTTC. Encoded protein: CALLDSYEQYF.

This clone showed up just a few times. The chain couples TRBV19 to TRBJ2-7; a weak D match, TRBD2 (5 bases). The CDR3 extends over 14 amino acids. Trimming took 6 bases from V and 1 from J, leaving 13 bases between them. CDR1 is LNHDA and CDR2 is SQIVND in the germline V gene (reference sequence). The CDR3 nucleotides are TGTGCCAGTAGGTTCGAGGGCGGTTCCTACGAGCAGTACTTC. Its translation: CASRFEGGSYEQYF. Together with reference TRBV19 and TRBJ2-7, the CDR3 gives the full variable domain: DGGITQSPKYLFRKEGQNVTLSCEQNLNHDAMYWYRQDPGQGLRLIYYSQIVNDFQKGDIAEGYSVSREKKESFPLTVTSAQKNPTAFYLCASRFEGGSYEQYFGPGTRLTVT.

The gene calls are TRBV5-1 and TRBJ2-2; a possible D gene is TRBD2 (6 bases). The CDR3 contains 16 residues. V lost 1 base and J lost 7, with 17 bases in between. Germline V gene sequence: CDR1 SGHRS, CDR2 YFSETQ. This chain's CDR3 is CASSLSTGRAGGELFF. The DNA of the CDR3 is TGCGCCAGCAGCTTGTCCACGGGTCGAGCGGGCGGGGAGCTGTTTTTT.